Below, 9 T cell receptor beta chains from the same sample are listed, as sequenced in a study of graft-versus-host responses after intestinal transplantation. TCRdb's table, derived via immunoSEQ multiplex PCR, lists solely in-frame clones and lacks some. The sample comprises 90,000 to 150,000 clones, roughly 96% of which are singletons, and more than 2.5% rests with the top ten. These receptors are not linked to any known antigen. The sequencing used unstimulated CD8+ T cells sorted from spleen or lymph node cells, collected before intestinal transplant. These TCRs come from a human donor who received an intestinal transplant.

The V and J genes are TRBV10-3 and TRBJ2-7; D remains unclear. The V gene lost 3 bases and the J gene lost 7 bases, with 7 bases spanning the gap. The germline gives CDR1 ENHRY, CDR2 SYGVKD. The CDR3 contains 11 residues. The CDR3 is CAISDRSEQYF. The CDR3 nucleotides are TGTGCCATCAGTGACCGCTCTGAGCAGTACTTC.

The V and J genes are TRBV9 and TRBJ1-4, with a tentative D call TRBD1 (6 bases). V was cut by 3 bases and J by 5 bases, with 14 bases left in between. Per the germline V gene, CDR1 is SGDLS and CDR2 is YYNGEE. CDR3 size: 15 residues. This chain's CDR3 is CASSGSGTRNEKLFF. The CDR3 DNA is TGTGCCAGCAGCGGATCCGGGACAAGGAATGAAAAACTGTTTTTT.

This chain joins TRBV7-6 and TRBJ2-7, with D possibly called TRBD1 or TRBD2 (5 bases each). Germline-derived CDR1 and CDR2 are SGHVS and FNYEAQ. This CDR3 has 13 amino acids. Between the trimmed V and J ends, which lost 4 bases and 6 bases, there was a span of 13 bases. This CDR3 reads CASSSRDPAEQYF. CDR3 DNA: TGTGCCAGCAGCTCCCGGGACCCCGCCGAGCAGTACTTC.

The rearrangement uses TRBV10-3 and TRBJ2-2, with 8 bases aligning to TRBD2. The length of the CDR3 is 17 residues. Germline trimming cut 3 bases from V and 6 bases from J; bases unmatched to any gene: 12. Germline CDR1 and CDR2: ENHRY and SYGVKD. The CDR3 here is CAISEWPAGVEAGELFF. The CDR3 DNA sequence: TGTGCCATCAGTGAATGGCCAGCGGGAGTAGAAGCCGGGGAGCTGTTTTTT.

The rearrangement joins TRBV15 to TRBJ1-2; D gene unclear. The length of the CDR3 is 18 residues. Per the germline V gene, CDR1 is LNHNV and CDR2 is YYDKDF (reference sequence). V lost 0 bases and J lost 3, with 20 bases in between. The CDR3 sequence is CATSREEGVRSPHYGYTF. As DNA, the CDR3 is TGTGCCACCAGCAGAGAGGAGGGCGTAAGGTCCCCCCACTATGGCTACACCTTC.

The gene calls are TRBV4-1 and TRBJ2-7; weak D call: TRBD2 (6 bases). Per germline, CDR1 MGHRA and CDR2 YSYEKL. Trimming shortened V by 1 base and J by 2 bases, and 15 bases separated the two germline ends. The CDR3 totals 16 residues. The CDR3 protein is CASSQGAQGGTYEQYF. CDR3 nucleotide sequence: TGCGCCAGCAGCCAAGGCGCGCAGGGAGGCACCTACGAGCAGTACTTC.

The chain has TRBV28 and TRBJ2-3, with TRBD2 as a possible D gene (5 bases). The CDR3 sequence is 15 residues long. Between the trimmed V and J ends, which lost 1 base and 3 bases, there was a span of 11 bases. Germline V CDR1 and CDR2: MDHEN, SYDVKM. CDR3 sequence: CASSLFRGGTDTQYF. CDR3 DNA sequence: TGTGCCAGCAGTTTATTCCGGGGTGGGACAGATACGCAGTATTTT.

The rearrangement joins TRBV9 to TRBJ2-1, with TRBD2 matching over 11 bases. Germline V lookup: CDR1 SGDLS, CDR2 YYNGEE. This CDR3 has 15 residues. V dropped 4 bases and J dropped 2; count of bases not matched to a gene: 2. CDR3 nucleotides: TGTGCCAGCAGCCCTAGCGGGAGGACCTACAATGAGCAGTTCTTC. Translating it yields CASSPSGRTYNEQFF.

This clone has only one observation. This sequence joins TRBV27 and TRBJ2-5; 8 bases are shared with TRBD2. The CDR3 runs 15 residues. Germline V gene lookup returns CDR1 MNHEY and CDR2 SMNVEV (reference sequence). The V segment lost 5 bases and the J segment 0 bases; nucleotides outside the gene matches: 5. CDR3 amino acids: CASSPGGDNQETQYF. The CDR3 coding sequence is TGTGCCAGCAGTCCCGGGGGGGACAACCAAGAGACCCAGTACTTC.